These 16 T cell receptor beta chains were all obtained from the same sample, sequenced in a study of cytomegalovirus exposure and HLA in healthy donors. The PCR employed 60 Vbeta primers together with 13 Jbeta primers. Measured with immunoSEQ multiplex PCR; TCRdb has only the in-frame clones, and not every one. The table has around 200,000 clones, roughly four fifths seen once. The source material was PBMCs. The receptor set was obtained from a girl aged 2-10 years in good health and CMV-seronegative.

This clone was recorded only once. V gene TRBV5-1 combines with J gene TRBJ1-4, with TRBD1 matching 7 bases. The CDR3 is 15 amino acids. The junction had 5 bases not matched to a gene; V was cut back by 2 bases and J by 4 bases. Germline assignment: CDR1 SGHRS and CDR2 YFSETQ. CDR3 bases: TGCGCCAGCAGCTTTGGCGACAGGGATAATGAAAAACTGTTTTTT. Its translation: CASSFGDRDNEKLFF.

J is TRBJ1-2 and V is TRBV11-2, with TRBD1 matching over 8 bases. CDR3 size: 14 residues. Germline values: CDR1 SGHAT, CDR2 FQNNGV. The J segment lost 6 bases and the V segment lost 2 bases, leaving 5 bases of the junction unmatched. CDR3 in DNA: TGTGCCAGCAGCTTATCAGACAGGGGTAATGGCTACACCTTC. Its translation: CASSLSDRGNGYTF.

The CDR3 sequence is CASSLVEGTEAFF. The CDR3, as DNA: TGCGCCAGCAGCTTGGTAGAGGGCACTGAAGCTTTCTTT. The chain carries TRBV5-1 and TRBJ1-1; D is ambiguous. CDR1 and CDR2 from the germline V gene are SGHRS and YFSETQ. This CDR3 has 13 amino acids. V was cut by 0 bases and J by 4 bases, with 7 bases left in between.

The genes are TRBV10-2 and TRBJ1-4; D gene unclear. Germline CDR1 reads WSHSY; CDR2 reads SAAADI. Trimming left V 9 bases short and J 5 bases short, with 13 bases between. The CDR3 sequence is 13 residues long. The CDR3, as DNA: TGCGCCAGTGTAAGAGGGCGGAATGAAAAACTGTTTTTT. Its translation: CASVRGRNEKLFF.

V usage is TRBV12-5 and J usage is TRBJ1-1; D is unresolved. CDR1 and CDR2 (germline): LGHNT, FRNRAP. The CDR3 runs to 14 residues. Between the trimmed V and J ends, which lost 5 bases and 0 bases, there was a span of 10 bases. CDR3 nucleotide sequence: TGTGCTAGTGGTCCTATGCCGGTGAACACTGAAGCTTTCTTT. Translated: CASGPMPVNTEAFF. Together with reference TRBV12-5 and TRBJ1-1, the CDR3 gives the full variable domain: DARVTQTPRHKVTEMGQEVTMRCQPILGHNTVFWYRQTMMQGLELLAYFRNRAPLDDSGMPKDRFSAEMPDATLATLKIQPSEPRDSAVYFCASGPMPVNTEAFFGQGTRLTVV.

This rearrangement joins TRBV6-5 to TRBJ2-5; 8 bases match TRBD2. CDR1 and CDR2 from the germline V gene are MNHEY and SVGAGI. This CDR3 comprises 13 residues. V dropped 7 bases and J dropped 4; count of bases not matched to a gene: 5. CDR3 protein: CASKTSGGETQYF. CDR3 nucleotides: TGTGCCAGCAAAACTAGCGGTGGAGAGACCCAGTACTTC.

This clone was recorded a few times. The CDR3 DNA is TGTGCCACACGGCCTGGGAGGGGTTCCTACAATGAGCAGTTCTTC. Translating it yields CATRPGRGSYNEQFF. This chain uses TRBV15 with TRBJ2-1; TRBD2 matches at 7 bases. This CDR3 is built from 15 residues. Germline V gene data show CDR1 as LNHNV and CDR2 as YYDKDF (reference sequence). V shed 9 bases, J shed 1 base, and the junction held 9 bases outside the gene matches.

The V call is TRBV13, the J call TRBJ1-1, with D unresolved. The CDR3 totals 12 residues. Germline V gene sequence: CDR1 PRHDT, CDR2 FYEKMQ (reference sequence). V gave up 5 bases and J gave up 1 base, with 5 bases separating them. The CDR3 nucleotides read TGTGCCAGCAGCACAGAGAACACTGAAGCTTTCTTT. Amino acids: CASSTENTEAFF.

The rearrangement uses TRBV25-1 and TRBJ2-1; 10 bases are a match to TRBD1. Germline CDR1 MGHDK, CDR2 SYGVNS. CDR3 length: 15 amino acids. V lost 6 bases to trimming and J lost 8 bases; unmatched junction nucleotides: 10. In nucleotides, the CDR3 is TGTGCCAGCAGCGACCGGGACAGGGGTCGCGATGAGCAGTTCTTC. It translates to CASSDRDRGRDEQFF.

The chain couples TRBV18 to TRBJ2-7; tentative D call: TRBD1 (6 bases). V was cut by 2 bases and J by 4 bases, with 12 bases left in between. Germline values: CDR1 KGHSH, CDR2 LQKENI. CDR3 length: 14 amino acids. CDR3 sequence reads: CASSPGQKGYEQYF. CDR3 in DNA: TGTGCCAGCTCACCAGGACAGAAGGGATACGAGCAGTACTTC. Variable domain in full (rest from reference TRBV18 and TRBJ2-7): NAGVMQNPRHLVRRRGQEARLRCSPMKGHSHVYWYRQLPEEGLKFMVYLQKENIIDESGMPKERFSAEFPKEGPSILRIQQVVRGDSAAYFCASSPGQKGYEQYFGPGTRLTVT.

The V call is TRBV4-1, the J call TRBJ2-3, with 9 bases lining up with TRBD2. This CDR3 is built from 16 residues. V dropped 4 bases and J dropped 0; count of bases not matched to a gene: 5. Per germline, CDR1 MGHRA and CDR2 YSYEKL. The CDR3: CASSLLTSGSTDTQYF. DNA for the CDR3: TGCGCCAGCAGCCTTCTGACTAGCGGAAGCACAGATACGCAGTATTTT.

This clone was seen a handful of times. This CDR3 is CASTIRPGGNYGYTF. CDR3 nucleotide sequence: TGTGCCAGTACCATAAGGCCGGGGGGAAACTATGGCTACACCTTC. The chain is built from TRBV19 and TRBJ1-2, with D perhaps TRBD1 (5 bases). Trimming took off 7 bases at V and 2 bases at J, with 17 bases between the two ends. Germline CDR1 LNHDA, CDR2 SQIVND (reference sequence). The CDR3 is made up of 15 amino acids. The whole variable domain, filled in from reference TRBV19 and TRBJ1-2, reads DGGITQSPKYLFRKEGQNVTLSCEQNLNHDAMYWYRQDPGQGLRLIYYSQIVNDFQKGDIAEGYSVSREKKESFPLTVTSAQKNPTAFYLCASTIRPGGNYGYTFGSGTRLTVV.

The V and J genes are TRBV19 and TRBJ1-1; D uncertain. The CDR3 has 13 residues. V lost 3 bases and J lost 1, with 6 bases in between. Germline assignment: CDR1 LNHDA and CDR2 SQIVND (reference sequence). CDR3 sequence reads: CASSISQNTEAFF. The CDR3 bases are TGTGCCAGTAGTATTTCACAGAACACTGAAGCTTTCTTT.

This clone showed up just once. The chain carries TRBV5-1 and TRBJ2-6, with D perhaps matching TRBD2 (5 bases). The CDR3 is made up of 16 amino acids. Trimming pared 6 bases from V and 2 bases from J, leaving 15 bases between. Germline V lookup: CDR1 SGHRS, CDR2 YFSETQ. CDR3 loop: CASTRDGSTGANVLTF. The CDR3 DNA is TGCGCCAGCACCCGGGATGGGTCTACTGGGGCCAACGTCCTGACTTTC.

This chain links TRBV27 with TRBJ1-1, with D maybe TRBD1 (6 bases). The germline gives CDR1 MNHEY, CDR2 SMNVEV (reference sequence). The CDR3 is made up of 14 amino acids. With 3 bases removed from V and 0 bases from J, the gap between germline ends came to 8 bases. CDR3 in amino acids: CASSFGTLNTEAFF. The CDR3 bases are TGTGCCAGCAGTTTCGGGACATTGAACACTGAAGCTTTCTTT.

The chain couples TRBV6-1 to TRBJ2-3; D might be TRBD2 (5 bases). This CDR3 is built from 14 residues. The germline gives CDR1 MNHNS, CDR2 SASEGT. The V and J ends lost 7 bases and 2 bases respectively, with 13 bases between them. This CDR3 is CASKAATITDTQYF. In DNA, the CDR3 is TGTGCCAGCAAAGCGGCAACGATCACAGATACGCAGTATTTT.